This section outlines one TCR beta chain sequence together with its context. Its target is not known. The data were obtained in a study of cytomegalovirus exposure and HLA in healthy donors. Study conclusions and caveats: Several of the most significant clusters appeared linked to common viral pathogens, based on a later analysis. A later analysis linked a missense variant in DCLRE1C to the trimming of TCR beta V and J genes. The study recorded over 150 TCR beta chains that were cytomegalovirus-associated. The records held CMV serostatus as the only immune exposure information.

13 Jbeta primers and 60 Vbeta primers were used for the PCR. Sequencing was performed with immunoSEQ multiplex PCR; in TCRdb, only in-frame clones are kept and a portion is missing. The top ten hold 1.5% to 2% of the sample, which has under 250,000 clones, 75% to 80% seen once. The CDR3 length is 13 residues. V lost 5 bases and J 5 bases, leaving 16 bases between the germline ends. Germline V gene lookup returns CDR1 SQVTM and CDR2 ANQGSEA. Material for sequencing was PBMCs. The genes are TRBV29-1 and TRBJ2-7; perhaps TRBD1 as D (5 bases). The clonotype comes from a male donor in good health and CMV-seronegative. The CDR3 loop is CSVCFSRGDEQYF. The CDR3 region has the DNA TGCAGCGTTTGTTTTAGTAGGGGCGACGAGCAGTACTTC.